This is a list of T cell receptor beta chains from one sample in a study of Ad26.COV2.S vaccination and SARS-CoV-2 variants. The assay was immunoSEQ multiplex PCR, and TCRdb's table has in-frame clones only and misses some. Of around 350,000 clones listed, about 90% are singletons. The specimen was peripheral blood, collected after recovery from COVID-19. These TCRs come from a human donor who had recovered from COVID-19. CDR3s include the opening cysteine and the closing phenylalanine or tryptophan. Each record gives: J gene, clone size, D gene, V gene, CDR3 length, CDR3 DNA, CDR3 protein. A D gene is named only where the DNA matches it firmly. Part of the rows lack a size; the others show once, few, many or a class for expanded clones.

>TRBJ2-7|NA|NA|TRBV12-3/TRBV12-4|13
TGTGCCAGCAGTTTAGTACCGGCCCCAAATCAAGCGTTC
CASSLVPAPNQAF
>TRBJ2-4|NA|NA|TRBV29-1|14
TGCAGCGTTGAAGATGGCCCGCACAAAAACATTCAGTACTTC
CSVEDGPHKNIQYF
>TRBJ2-2|NA|TRBD1|TRBV3-1/TRBV3-2|20
TGTGCCAGCAGCCAGTACCTCGGGACAGACCCTTCCCCATACACCGGGGAGCTGTTTTTT
CASSQYLGTDPSPYTGELFF
>TRBJ2-2|once|NA|TRBV29-1|14
TGCAGCGTTGAAGAATCAAACCCCACCGGGGAGCTGTTTTTT
CSVEESNPTGELFF
>TRBJ1-2|NA|NA|TRBV14|12
TGTGCCAGCAGCCCCGGGTACTATGGCTACACCTTC
CASSPGYYGYTF
>TRBJ2-7|NA|TRBD2|TRBV5-1|14
TGCGCCAGCAGCTCGCGGGGGGGTACCGACGAGCAGTACTTC
CASSSRGGTDEQYF
>TRBJ2-7|NA|NA|TRBV6-5|11
TGTGCCGCCGGGACGGTCTACGAGCAGTACTTC
CAAGTVYEQYF
>TRBJ1-6|NA|NA|TRBV9|12
TGTGCCAGCAGCGTTTATGGATCACCCCTCCACTTT
CASSVYGSPLHF
>TRBJ2-7|NA|NA|TRBV4-2|14
TGTGCCAGCAGCTATAACAGGGACGGGAAAGAGCAGTACTTC
CASSYNRDGKEQYF
>TRBJ2-1|NA|TRBD1|TRBV2|15
TGTGCCAGCAGACTCCGGGACAGGGTTTTCAATGAGCAGTTCTTC
CASRLRDRVFNEQFF
>TRBJ1-5|once|NA|TRBV6-5|14
TGTGCCAGCAAAGGGGAAGGGGACAATCAGCCCCAGCATTTT
CASKGEGDNQPQHF
>TRBJ2-3|NA|TRBD2|TRBV10-3|17
TGTGCCATCAGTGAGCCCCTCACTAGCGGGGAAGGAGATACGCAGTATTTT
CAISEPLTSGEGDTQYF
>TRBJ2-3|NA|NA|TRBV3-1/TRBV3-2|17
TGTGCCAGCAGCCACCCTTCGGGGCGGGCGAGCACAGATACGCAGTATTTT
CASSHPSGRASTDTQYF
>TRBJ2-3|NA|TRBD2|TRBV9|20
TGTGCCAGCAGCGTCCCTTCCCGGGCTAGCGGGGAAACTAGCACAGATACGCAGTATTTT
CASSVPSRASGETSTDTQYF
>TRBJ2-5|NA|NA|TRBV7-9|11
TGTGCCAGCCTCGATCGGGAGACCCAGTACTTC
CASLDRETQYF
>TRBJ2-6|once|TRBD1|TRBV20-1|16
TGCAGTGCTAGTCTGGGACAGGCCTCTGGGGCCAACGTCCTGACTTTC
CSASLGQASGANVLTF
>TRBJ2-3|NA|TRBD2|TRBV11-2|17
TGTGCCAGCAGCACACACCAGACTAGCGGGGGGTCAGATACGCAGTATTTT
CASSTHQTSGGSDTQYF
>TRBJ2-1|once|NA|TRBV5-1|14
TGCGCCAGCAATTGGGACAACTCCTACAATGAGCAGTTCTTC
CASNWDNSYNEQFF
>TRBJ2-7|NA|TRBD1|TRBV5-4|13
TGTGCCAGCAGCCAAGACAGGGGACGCGAGCAGTACTTC
CASSQDRGREQYF
>TRBJ1-2|once|NA|TRBV5-1|15
TGCGCCAGCAGCCCTGCGAGGACTCTGGTCTTTGGCTACACCTTC
CASSPARTLVFGYTF
>TRBJ1-3|few|NA|TRBV10-3|12
TGTGCCATCAGTGACAGTGGAAACACCATATATTTT
CAISDSGNTIYF
>TRBJ1-2|NA|TRBD1|TRBV28|17
TGTGCCAGCAGTTTTGGGGCACAGGGGGCGCTTAACTATGGCTACACCTTC
CASSFGAQGALNYGYTF
>TRBJ1-5|NA|NA|TRBV11-2|13
TGTGCCAGCAGCCCCCGGGAAGGTCAGCCCCAGCATTTT
CASSPREGQPQHF
>TRBJ2-1|NA|NA|TRBV7-6|13
TGTGCCAGCAGCTTACTTCAGAACAATGAGCAGTTCTTC
CASSLLQNNEQFF
>TRBJ2-2|once|NA|TRBV4-1|15
TGCGCCAGCAGCCAAGCCCACAGAACCACCGGGGAGCTGTTTTTT
CASSQAHRTTGELFF
>TRBJ2-7|NA|TRBD1|TRBV7-6|15
TGTGCCAGCAGCTTATATGGGACAGGAGCCTACGAGCAGTACTTC
CASSLYGTGAYEQYF
>TRBJ1-1|NA|TRBD1|TRBV7-2|15
TGTGCCAGCAGCTTAGGTTGGACAGGGAACACTGAAGCTTTCTTT
CASSLGWTGNTEAFF
>TRBJ2-2|NA|NA|TRBV6-2/TRBV6-3|15
TGTGCCAGCAGTGGGGGACAAAAGGTGTCCGGGGAGCTGTTTTTT
CASSGGQKVSGELFF
>TRBJ2-7|NA|TRBD1|TRBV29-1|16
TGCAGCGTTGGAAACCCGGGACAGGGAAACTCCTACGAGCAGTACTTC
CSVGNPGQGNSYEQYF
>TRBJ1-1|NA|NA|TRBV7-9|14
TGTGCCAGCAGCTTAGACAGAGCGAACACTGAAGCTTTCTTT
CASSLDRANTEAFF
>TRBJ2-1|once|NA|TRBV11-2|12
TGTGCCAGCAGCTTAAACGGGGCAGTTAGGTTCTTC
CASSLNGAVRFF
>TRBJ1-3|NA|NA|TRBV5-4|15
TGTGCCAGCAGCTTTAAAGGGAACTCTGGAAACACCATATATTTT
CASSFKGNSGNTIYF